Listed below are T cell receptor beta chains from one sample, sequenced in a study of immune evolution from preneoplasia to lung adenocarcinoma. This table comes from immunoSEQ multiplex PCR, and its TCRdb copy is limited to in-frame clones, with some not included. The table lists 7,500 to 10,000 clones, 80% of them singletons. Sequenced material: FFPE minimally invasive lung adenocarcinoma tissue. Every receptor here comes from an older person with lung adenocarcinoma. Some clones in this sample may be carry-over from other donors' samples. Each CDR3 is given with its conserved first and last residue. Each record gives: CDR3 DNA, CDR3 protein, clone size, V gene, J gene, D gene. The D gene is left open where the match is weak. Some rows have no size entry. The others give once, few or many, or a class for an expanded clone.

DNA: TGTGCCAGCAGTCAGGGGAATCATAATTCACCCCTCCACTTT; CDR3: CASSQGNHNSPLHF; size: few; V: TRBV6-1; J: TRBJ1-6; D: -
DNA: TGTGCCACCAGCAGAGACAAAAGCAATTACAATGAGCAGTTCTTC; CDR3: CATSRDKSNYNEQFF; size: once; V: TRBV15; J: TRBJ2-1; D: -
DNA: TGCGCCAGCTACGGAGGAAGGAATGAGCAGTTCTTC; CDR3: CASYGGRNEQFF; size: -; V: TRBV10-2; J: TRBJ2-1; D: -
DNA: TGTGCCAGCAGCTCTCAGGGACAGGGGTATGGCTACACCTTC; CDR3: CASSSQGQGYGYTF; size: -; V: TRBV7-3; J: TRBJ1-2; D: TRBD1
DNA: TGTGCCAGCTCACCAGACAGTGACACTGAAGCTTTCTTT; CDR3: CASSPDSDTEAFF; size: -; V: TRBV18; J: TRBJ1-1; D: -
DNA: TGTGCCAGCAGCTTGGGGGTGAGTCAGCCCCAGCATTTT; CDR3: CASSLGVSQPQHF; size: -; V: TRBV5-5; J: TRBJ1-5; D: -
DNA: TGTGCCAGCAGCTTAGCCCCTAGCGGGGGGGCGAATGAGCAGTTCTTC; CDR3: CASSLAPSGGANEQFF; size: few; V: TRBV11-2; J: TRBJ2-1; D: TRBD2
DNA: TGTGCCATCGGAGGAGCGGGGTCCTACGAGCAGTACTTC; CDR3: CAIGGAGSYEQYF; size: once; V: TRBV10-3; J: TRBJ2-7; D: TRBD2
DNA: TGCGCCAGCAGCTTATCTACGGACGACCTTGAAGCTTTCTTT; CDR3: CASSLSTDDLEAFF; size: -; V: TRBV5-1; J: TRBJ1-1; D: -
DNA: TGTGCCAGCTCACCGGGAGGGAGGAGCTATAACACTGAAGCTTTCTTT; CDR3: CASSPGGRSYNTEAFF; size: -; V: TRBV18; J: TRBJ1-1; D: -
DNA: TGTGCCAGCAGGACGACAGGGTTCGCCTACGAGCAGTACTTC; CDR3: CASRTTGFAYEQYF; size: -; V: TRBV6-5; J: TRBJ2-7; D: TRBD1
DNA: TGTGCCAGCAGTCTCTCGTACGAGCAGTACTTC; CDR3: CASSLSYEQYF; size: -; V: TRBV25-1; J: TRBJ2-7; D: -
DNA: TGTGCCAGCAGAGGGGCTCGCAATCAGCCCCAGCATTTT; CDR3: CASRGARNQPQHF; size: -; V: TRBV2; J: TRBJ1-5; D: -
DNA: TGTGCCAGCAGCCCACCCGGGACTAGCGGGAGTTCTCGTTATGAGCAGTTCTTC; CDR3: CASSPPGTSGSSRYEQFF; size: -; V: TRBV14; J: TRBJ2-1; D: TRBD2
DNA: TGTGCCAGCCGCCGGCTCGGGACTGAAGCTTTCTTT; CDR3: CASRRLGTEAFF; size: -; V: TRBV27; J: TRBJ1-1; D: -
DNA: TGTGCCAGCAGTCACTCTAACGGTTGGACCGGGGAGCTGTTTTTT; CDR3: CASSHSNGWTGELFF; size: -; V: TRBV28; J: TRBJ2-2; D: -
DNA: TGTGCCAGCAGCGTAGCAGGACAGGGGACTGAAGCTTTCTTT; CDR3: CASSVAGQGTEAFF; size: -; V: TRBV9; J: TRBJ1-1; D: TRBD1
DNA: TGTGCCAGCAGCGGTGGGACAGACGCTGGAAACACCATATATTTT; CDR3: CASSGGTDAGNTIYF; size: -; V: TRBV9; J: TRBJ1-3; D: TRBD1
DNA: TGTGTCAGCAGTTTAGGCGTGGGAGAGACCCAGTACTTC; CDR3: CVSSLGVGETQYF; size: -; V: TRBV28; J: TRBJ2-5; D: -
DNA: TGTGCCAGCAGCACGGGACAATCTAATTCACCCCTCCACTTT; CDR3: CASSTGQSNSPLHF; size: -; V: TRBV11-1; J: TRBJ1-6; D: -
DNA: TGTGCCAGCAGTTTGGCTCTGAGGGGGCGGGAGACCCAGTACTTC; CDR3: CASSLALRGRETQYF; size: -; V: TRBV28; J: TRBJ2-5; D: TRBD1
DNA: TGTGCCAGCAGCTTGGTTCAGGGCGTATCTGGAAACACCATATATTTT; CDR3: CASSLVQGVSGNTIYF; size: -; V: TRBV5-4; J: TRBJ1-3; D: -
DNA: TGTGCCAGCAGCCAGGGACTTCAGCAGTTCTTC; CDR3: CASSQGLQQFF; size: -; V: TRBV7-9; J: TRBJ2-1; D: -
DNA: TGTGCCTGGAATTCCGGGACAATAAAAGCTTTCTTT; CDR3: CAWNSGTIKAFF; size: -; V: TRBV30; J: TRBJ1-1; D: -
DNA: TGTGCCAGCAGACAGTTTCTTACCCAGCATTTT; CDR3: CASRQFLTQHF; size: -; V: TRBV6-1; J: TRBJ1-5; D: -
DNA: TGTGCCAGTAGTATGATGGGGTTGACCACTGAAGCTTTCTTT; CDR3: CASSMMGLTTEAFF; size: -; V: TRBV19; J: TRBJ1-1; D: -
DNA: TGCGCCAGCAGCGATGAGGGGAAAGGGGGCGGCTATGGCTACACCTTC; CDR3: CASSDEGKGGGYGYTF; size: -; V: TRBV5-1; J: TRBJ1-2; D: TRBD1
DNA: TGCGCCAGCAGCTTGGACGTAAGCTCCTACAATGAGCAGTTCTTC; CDR3: CASSLDVSSYNEQFF; size: -; V: TRBV5-1; J: TRBJ2-1; D: -
DNA: TGTGCCAGCAGTCGAGACAGGGGGGTTCAGCCCCAGCATTTT; CDR3: CASSRDRGVQPQHF; size: -; V: TRBV28; J: TRBJ1-5; D: TRBD1
DNA: TGTGCCAGCAGTCCCCCCGGGACAGCACTCAACGAGCAGTACTTC; CDR3: CASSPPGTALNEQYF; size: -; V: TRBV28; J: TRBJ2-7; D: TRBD1
DNA: TGTGCCAGTAGAACCAGGCCCGACGGAGACACTGAAGCTTTCTTT; CDR3: CASRTRPDGDTEAFF; size: once; V: TRBV19; J: TRBJ1-1; D: -
DNA: TGTGCCAGTATGGGGGCCCCTTGGACCCAGTACTTC; CDR3: CASMGAPWTQYF; size: -; V: TRBV19; J: TRBJ2-5; D: -
DNA: TGTGCCAGCAGTTACTCGACTTACTCCCCTCGCACCATATATTTT; CDR3: CASSYSTYSPRTIYF; size: -; V: TRBV6-5; J: TRBJ1-3; D: -
DNA: TGTGCCAGCAGTTTAGCAAACGAGCAGTACTTC; CDR3: CASSLANEQYF; size: -; V: TRBV28; J: TRBJ2-7; D: -
DNA: TGCAGCGTTGTGGGGCGAGTGGGCACAGATACGCAGTATTTT; CDR3: CSVVGRVGTDTQYF; size: -; V: TRBV29-1; J: TRBJ2-3; D: -
DNA: TGTGCCAGCCTAAAGACAGGGGCCTACGAGCAGTACTTC; CDR3: CASLKTGAYEQYF; size: -; V: TRBV25-1; J: TRBJ2-7; D: TRBD1
DNA: TGTGCCAGCAGGATACTCCACCCCTACGAGCAGTACTTC; CDR3: CASRILHPYEQYF; size: few; V: TRBV6-4; J: TRBJ2-7; D: -
DNA: TGTGCCAGCAGCTTAGAGGGATCAGTCACTGAAGCTTTCTTT; CDR3: CASSLEGSVTEAFF; size: -; V: TRBV11-2; J: TRBJ1-1; D: -
DNA: TGTGCTAGCAGCTTGAGCGGCAACCTGAACACTGAAGCTTTCTTT; CDR3: CASSLSGNLNTEAFF; size: -; V: TRBV7-7; J: TRBJ1-1; D: -
DNA: TGTGCCAGCAGCTTAAAGCCGGCAAACTATGGCTACACCTTC; CDR3: CASSLKPANYGYTF; size: -; V: TRBV7-3; J: TRBJ1-2; D: -
DNA: TGTGCCAGCAGCCCATCAGTGTCAGGGCGAGCTTTCTTT; CDR3: CASSPSVSGRAFF; size: -; V: TRBV14; J: TRBJ1-1; D: -
DNA: TGTGCCAGCAGCTTGGACACAGATACGCAGTATTTT; CDR3: CASSLDTDTQYF; size: -; V: TRBV5-4; J: TRBJ2-3; D: -
DNA: TGTGCCAGCAGCTCAATGACAGGGGCTGGCTACACCTTC; CDR3: CASSSMTGAGYTF; size: -; V: TRBV13; J: TRBJ1-2; D: TRBD1
DNA: TGTGCCAGCAGCGGGGCCCTGGGGCGGGGCTACGAGCAGTACTTC; CDR3: CASSGALGRGYEQYF; size: -; V: TRBV9; J: TRBJ2-7; D: -
DNA: TGTGCCAGCAGCCCCACCCACGCTAATTACGAGCAGTACTTC; CDR3: CASSPTHANYEQYF; size: once; V: TRBV28; J: TRBJ2-7; D: -
DNA: TGTGCCAGCAGTTCCGACTTTAGGGGAAAAGGCATTCCCTACGAGCAGTACTTC; CDR3: CASSSDFRGKGIPYEQYF; size: -; V: TRBV28; J: TRBJ2-7; D: -
DNA: TGCGCCAGCAGCACCGGGACTAGCGGGAACTACGAGCAGTACTTC; CDR3: CASSTGTSGNYEQYF; size: -; V: TRBV5-1; J: TRBJ2-7; D: TRBD2
DNA: TGTGCCAGCAGCTTAGAGGATACGCCCCAGCATTTT; CDR3: CASSLEDTPQHF; size: -; V: TRBV7-9; J: TRBJ1-5; D: -
DNA: TGTGCCAGCAAGGACAGGACGACCGCTGAAGCTTTCTTT; CDR3: CASKDRTTAEAFF; size: -; V: TRBV6-6; J: TRBJ1-1; D: TRBD1
DNA: TGTGCCAGCAGCTTAGTGCCTTGGGGGCCAGACAACAATGAGCAGTTCTTC; CDR3: CASSLVPWGPDNNEQFF; size: few; V: TRBV7-8; J: TRBJ2-1; D: -
DNA: TGTGCCAGCAGTGAAGGGGGTGGGGCTGGCGAGACCCAGTACTTC; CDR3: CASSEGGGAGETQYF; size: few; V: TRBV2; J: TRBJ2-5; D: -